Listed here is a single TCR beta chain. This specimen belongs to a study of monozygotic twins with inflammatory bowel disease. The CDR3 is 13 residues long. The V gene's germline CDR1 is MNHNS and CDR2 SASEGT. TCRdb reworked the 5' RACE reads into one entry per CDR3 protein, no DNA. The sample yields roughly 330,000 distinct CDR3 sequences, of which the top ten take up approximately 2%. Investigators pulled total RNA out of whole blood and did not sort T cells. The chain uses TRBV6-1 and TRBJ2-3. The sample taken for sequencing was blood. The sequence was obtained from a human donor with ulcerative colitis or Crohn's disease, or a healthy co-twin of an affected twin (not recorded which). The CDR3 spells CASSAGPTDTQYF.